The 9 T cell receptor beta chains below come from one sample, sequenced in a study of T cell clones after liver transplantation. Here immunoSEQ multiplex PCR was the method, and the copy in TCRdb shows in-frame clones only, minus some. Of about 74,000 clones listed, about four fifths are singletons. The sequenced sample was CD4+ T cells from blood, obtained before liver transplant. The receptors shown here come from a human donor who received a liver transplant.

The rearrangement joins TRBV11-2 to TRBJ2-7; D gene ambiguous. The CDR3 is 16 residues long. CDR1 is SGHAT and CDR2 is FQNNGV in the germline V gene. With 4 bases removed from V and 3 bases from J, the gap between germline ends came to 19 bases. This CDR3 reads CASSSRSSVGIYEQYF. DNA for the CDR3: TGTGCCAGCAGCTCCCGCTCGAGCGTAGGGATCTACGAGCAGTACTTC.

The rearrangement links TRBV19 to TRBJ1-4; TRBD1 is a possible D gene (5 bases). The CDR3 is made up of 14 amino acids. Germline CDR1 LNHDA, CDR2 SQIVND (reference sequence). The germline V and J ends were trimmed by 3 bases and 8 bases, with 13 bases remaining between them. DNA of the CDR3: TGTGCCAGTAGTATTGGTCAGGGCGACGAAAAACTGTTTTTT. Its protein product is CASSIGQGDEKLFF. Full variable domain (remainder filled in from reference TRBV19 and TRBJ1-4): DGGITQSPKYLFRKEGQNVTLSCEQNLNHDAMYWYRQDPGQGLRLIYYSQIVNDFQKGDIAEGYSVSREKKESFPLTVTSAQKNPTAFYLCASSIGQGDEKLFFGSGTQLSVL.

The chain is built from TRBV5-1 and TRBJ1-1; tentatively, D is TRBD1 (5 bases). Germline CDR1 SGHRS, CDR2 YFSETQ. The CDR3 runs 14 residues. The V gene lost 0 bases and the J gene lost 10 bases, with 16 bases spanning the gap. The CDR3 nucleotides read TGCGCCAGCAGCTTGGAGGGGCGATCAACGGGAGCTTTCTTT. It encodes CASSLEGRSTGAFF.

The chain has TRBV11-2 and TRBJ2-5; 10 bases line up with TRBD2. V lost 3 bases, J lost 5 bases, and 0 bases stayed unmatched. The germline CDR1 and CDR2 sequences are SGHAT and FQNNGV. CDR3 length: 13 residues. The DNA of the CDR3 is TGTGCCAGCAGCTTGGGACTAGCGGAGACCCAGTACTTC. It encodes CASSLGLAETQYF.

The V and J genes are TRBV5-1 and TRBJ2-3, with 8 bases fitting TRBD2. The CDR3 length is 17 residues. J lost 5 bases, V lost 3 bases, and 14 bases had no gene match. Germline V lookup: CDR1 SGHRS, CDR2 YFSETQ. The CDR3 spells CASSSLPNAGGGDTQYF. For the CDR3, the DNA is TGCGCCAGCAGCTCCCTTCCTAACGCGGGAGGCGGAGATACGCAGTATTTT.

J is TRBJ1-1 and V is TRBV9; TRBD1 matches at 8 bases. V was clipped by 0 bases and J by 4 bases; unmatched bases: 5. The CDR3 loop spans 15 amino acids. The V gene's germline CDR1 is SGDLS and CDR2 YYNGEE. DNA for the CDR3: TGTGCCAGCAGCGTAGGAGCGGACAGGGCCACTGAAGCTTTCTTT. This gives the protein CASSVGADRATEAFF.

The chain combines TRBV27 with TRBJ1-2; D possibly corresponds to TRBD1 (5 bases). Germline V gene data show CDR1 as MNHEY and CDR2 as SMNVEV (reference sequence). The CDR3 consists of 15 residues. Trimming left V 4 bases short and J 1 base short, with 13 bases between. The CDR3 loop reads CASSSLVTVNYGYTF. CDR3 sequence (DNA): TGTGCCAGCAGTTCCCTCGTGACAGTTAACTATGGCTACACCTTC.

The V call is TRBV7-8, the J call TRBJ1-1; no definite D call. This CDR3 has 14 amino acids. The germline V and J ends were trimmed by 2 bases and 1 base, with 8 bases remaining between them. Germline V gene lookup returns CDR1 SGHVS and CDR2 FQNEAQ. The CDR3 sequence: CASSLRTGNTEAFF. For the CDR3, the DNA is TGTGCCAGCAGCTTAAGGACGGGGAACACTGAAGCTTTCTTT. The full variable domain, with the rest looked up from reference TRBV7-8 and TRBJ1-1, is GAGVSQSPRYKVAKRGQDVALRCDPISGHVSLFWYQQALGQGPEFLTYFQNEAQLDKSGLPSDRFFAERPEGSVSTLKIQRTQQEDSAVYLCASSLRTGNTEAFFGQGTRLTVV.

This chain's CDR3 is CASSFWTSGGTEAFF. CDR3 bases: TGTGCCAGCAGCTTCTGGACCTCTGGAGGCACTGAAGCTTTCTTT. The V call is TRBV5-8, the J call TRBJ1-1, with unresolved D. CDR3 length equals 15 residues. Trimming pared 2 bases from V and 4 bases from J, leaving 15 bases between. The V gene's germline CDR1 is SGHTS and CDR2 YDEGEE. Drawing the rest from reference TRBV5-8 and TRBJ1-1, the complete variable domain is EAGVTQSPTHLIKTRGQQATLRCSPISGHTSVYWYQQALGLGLQFLLWYDEGEERNRGNFPPRFSGRQFPNYSSELNVNALELEDSALYLCASSFWTSGGTEAFFGQGTRLTVV.